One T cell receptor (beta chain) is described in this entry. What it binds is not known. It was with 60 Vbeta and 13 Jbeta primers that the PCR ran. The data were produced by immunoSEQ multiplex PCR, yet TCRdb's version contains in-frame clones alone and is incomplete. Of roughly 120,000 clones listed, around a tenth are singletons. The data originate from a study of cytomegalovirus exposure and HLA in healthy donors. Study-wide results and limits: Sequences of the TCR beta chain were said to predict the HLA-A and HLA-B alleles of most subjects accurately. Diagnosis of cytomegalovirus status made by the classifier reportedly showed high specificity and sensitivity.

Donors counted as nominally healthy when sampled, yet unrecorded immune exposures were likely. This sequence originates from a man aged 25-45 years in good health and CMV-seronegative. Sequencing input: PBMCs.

CDR3 loop: CASSQAGGSGGYTF. DNA of the CDR3: TGCGCCAGCAGCCAGGCAGGGGGGTCGGGGGGCTACACCTTC. The chain recombines TRBV4-1 with TRBJ1-2; 7 nucleotides match TRBD1. Germline-derived CDR1 and CDR2 are MGHRA and YSYEKL. The J segment lost 8 bases and the V segment lost 3 bases, leaving 9 bases of the junction unmatched. This CDR3 spans 14 amino acids.